This T cell receptor (beta chain) originates from a study of shared clonotypes between healthy human individuals. General observations from the study: Investigators collected only blood, and repertoires in tissues likely differ.

It was at deep level that the assay was run. TCRdb's table, derived via immunoSEQ multiplex PCR, lists solely in-frame clones and lacks some. Altogether over 95,000 clones are present, less than 50% being singletons, with the ten largest covering approximately 15%. This clone was detected a few times. The antigen is undetermined. Germline lookup yields CDR1 SGHTA and CDR2 FQGTGA. Trimming at V came to 4 bases and at J to 6 bases, leaving 6 bases not matched to a gene. The length of the CDR3 is 15 residues. Some 100 million PBMCs per unsorted sample were used for genomic DNA. What was sequenced was PBMCs. This sequence joins TRBV7-3 and TRBJ2-4; 10 bases match TRBD2. This clonotype was sampled from a woman aged 35 to 49 in good health. Some clones in this sample may be carry-over from other donors' samples. The CDR3 reads CASSSAGGRGNIQYF. The DNA of the CDR3 is TGTGCCAGCAGCTCAGCGGGAGGGCGGGGAAACATTCAGTACTTC.